Listed here is a single T cell receptor (beta chain). Its antigen has not been determined. No base-level quality is on record; no much larger clone is a single base apart. Participants in the prospective study were enrolled through a virtual design, were aged about 18 to 89 years, and lived in fewer than 30 United States geographic areas. To assign participants to cohorts, the prospective study relied on clinical history that participants themselves reported in a screening survey and a study questionnaire. Mobile phlebotomists in the prospective study collected whole blood, serum and a nasopharyngeal or oropharyngeal swab from every participant. Prospective study participants could optionally give additional blood draws and questionnaires over a roughly 2-month period. Before DNA extraction, prospective study blood samples were shipped either frozen or at room temperature. TCRbeta CDR3 regions were amplified from genomic DNA by means of the immunoSEQ Assay, a bias-controlled multiplex PCR. In the source study's methods: Nucleated cell counts per sample were estimated from amplification of reference gene primers within the assay. Sequence reads were collapsed and filtered to measure the absolute abundance of every unique TCRbeta CDR3 rearrangement. For each sample, productive Simpson clonality was calculated as the square root of Simpson's diversity index over productive rearrangements. TCRdb took over this immuneACCESS table, retaining in-frame rearrangements with V and J assigned. Such tables are incomplete; in checked studies, under half of the missing clones stem from an unresolved V gene, and the remainder is unexplained. That table is the source of V, J and clone size, and D and trimming were worked out from the DNA. The sample table shows more than 200,000 clones, and about nine tenths are seen once. The ten largest clones capture 7.2% of the sample.

CDR1 and CDR2, looked up from the germline V gene, are LGHNA and YSLEER. The CDR3 contains 14 residues, cysteine and phenylalanine counted. Only the CDR3 portion is preserved as DNA: 42 bases, with reading frame beginning at the first base. Trimming accounts for 3 bases at V and 2 bases at J, while the number of junction bases matched to no gene is 1. The sample comes from a study of blood T cell repertoires in COVID-19 (dated by TCRdb to about 2020). Background for the entire study: For ImmuneRACE Cohort 3, a participant was defined as recovered based on two consecutive negative NP/OP PCR tests, clearance by a healthcare professional, or resolution of symptoms. Collaborator samples came from the United States, Italy and Spain and covered acute and convalescent phases of COVID-19. The material from the prospective study consisted of cDNA or gDNA derived from T cells, B-cell-depleted T cells, or PBMCs. The dataset comprised deeply sampled blood TCRbeta repertoires from subjects exposed to, actively infected with, or recovered from COVID-19. The repertoires were made available in a free public database intended to serve as a resource for research on the immune response to SARS-CoV-2. Samples came from the ongoing ImmuneRACE study (first 160 participants) plus 1,254 subjects from 6 global collaborators. Sample metadata almost always included a de-identified subject ID, COVID-19 status, age in years and sex. HLA class I and class II types, where available, came from metadata supplied by the sample provider rather than from assay-based typing. Study-wide findings and limitations: How much clinical and demographic metadata was included differed by source and by participant, and the metadata was provided uncurated.

The sample comprised PBMCs or T cells enriched from blood (not recorded which). The clonotype comes from a man younger than 40 in a cohort exposed to, infected with or recovered from COVID-19 (not recorded which). The sequence links TRBV4-3 to TRBJ1-3, with TRBD1 identical over 7 junction bases. The DNA sequence is given as TGCGCCAGCAGCCAGACAGGGACTGGAAACACCATATATTTT. Its translation reads: CASSQTGTGNTIYF.